The rows below give T cell receptor beta chains drawn from one sample of a study of shared clonotypes between healthy human individuals. Some clones are missing from TCRdb's copy, which holds only in-frame ones; the method was immunoSEQ multiplex PCR. The repertoire includes roughly 2,000,000 clones, just under 95% of them detected once, and 1.2% sits in the top ten. Sequenced sample: naive CD8+ T cells sorted from blood. The receptors shown here come from a man between 18 and 29 years old in good health. Each CDR3 is given without its conserved first and last residue. The order of the fields is V gene, CDR3 protein.

TRBV7-9 | ASRLDRTDTQY
TRBV5-6 | ASSFGGQMNTEAF
TRBV11-2 | ASRHNPLAGVGDTQY
TRBV19 | ASSWDTGPYEQY
TRBV5-1 | ASTPNISSYT
TRBV9 | ASSVSRQGTYEQY
TRBV5-6 | ASSRSGLGRDEQF
TRBV7-6 | ASSSETAMNTEAF
TRBV10-1 | ASSESAGAEDTQY
TRBV4-2 | ASSQGVTGEQY
TRBV28 | ASSMSATNEKLF
TRBV28 | ASSPSGGPYEQY
TRBV19 | ASSTYRDNQPQH
TRBV27 | ASSLFQDRLSPLH
TRBV27 | ASSLKGYYEQY
TRBV11-2 | ASSLEPLAGDETQY
TRBV14 | ASSLPGQGIDEQF
TRBV5-4 | ASSPDTISYEQY
TRBV2 | ASRNPGQGASYNSPLH
TRBV9 | ASSPRGPSTDTQY
TRBV5-1 | ASSWTGELF
TRBV4-1 | ASSQRPGSYEQY